The clone carrying this TCR beta chain occurred a few times. Its antigen is currently unknown. Sequencing used immunoSEQ multiplex PCR; TCRdb keeps in-frame clones, though not all of them. The sample records around 340,000 clones, roughly nine tenths being singletons. The CDR3 has 18 amino acids. Between the trimmed V and J ends, which lost 5 bases and 1 base, there was a span of 20 bases. Germline-derived CDR1 and CDR2 are SGHTA and FQGNSA. This sample is part of a study of Ad26.COV2.S vaccination and SARS-CoV-2 variants. Study-wide results and caveats: Whether participants received vaccine or placebo, their non-spike TCR breadth was similar. People who got the vaccine had more spike-specific TCR breadth than people who got placebo.

Treatment given: around 19 received Ad26.COV2.S at low or high dose, single or two shots; 5 received placebo; per-sample allocation not given. Day 63 after the first vaccine or placebo injection was the time point for sampling. In the vaccine, an Ad26 vector expressed the SARS-CoV-2 spike of the Wuhan strain. This chain links TRBV7-2 with TRBJ2-2, with D perhaps TRBD2 (6 bases). This receptor was taken from a person between 18 and 59 years old who received the Ad26.COV2.S COVID-19 vaccine or a placebo. The source material was peripheral blood, sampled in a trial of Ad26.COV2.S vaccine versus placebo. The CDR3 sequence: CASSPLGQGGGNTGELFF. The DNA of the CDR3 is TGTGCCAGCAGCCCCCTGGGGCAGGGAGGTGGGAACACCGGGGAGCTGTTTTTT.